This T cell receptor beta chain was sequenced for a study of CD8+CD57+ T cells in acquired aplastic anemia. Genomic DNA, the template, was used for profiling of the TCR beta VDJ and CDR3. TCRdb ran MiXCR on the reads and lists one entry per CDR3 protein. In the table there are some 200,000 distinct CDR3 sequences, 60% to 65% of which are singletons. This clonotype was counted ten times or more. Its specificity is not known. This CDR3 is built from 15 residues. Per germline, CDR1 MDHEN and CDR2 SYDVKM. V was cut by 5 bases and J by 3 bases, with 17 bases left in between. Study-level results: Common to patients and controls were twenty-nine CD8+ CDR3 sequences.

Sequencing used sorted CD4+, CD8+, or CD8+CD57+ T cells (not recorded which) from PBMCs. This receptor was identified in a human donor in good health. The chain employs TRBV28 and TRBJ2-7; D gene unclear. In DNA, the CDR3 is TGTGCCAGCAGTAACCCCCGCAGGAACCGCTACGAGCAGTACTTC. Residues: CASSNPRRNRYEQYF.